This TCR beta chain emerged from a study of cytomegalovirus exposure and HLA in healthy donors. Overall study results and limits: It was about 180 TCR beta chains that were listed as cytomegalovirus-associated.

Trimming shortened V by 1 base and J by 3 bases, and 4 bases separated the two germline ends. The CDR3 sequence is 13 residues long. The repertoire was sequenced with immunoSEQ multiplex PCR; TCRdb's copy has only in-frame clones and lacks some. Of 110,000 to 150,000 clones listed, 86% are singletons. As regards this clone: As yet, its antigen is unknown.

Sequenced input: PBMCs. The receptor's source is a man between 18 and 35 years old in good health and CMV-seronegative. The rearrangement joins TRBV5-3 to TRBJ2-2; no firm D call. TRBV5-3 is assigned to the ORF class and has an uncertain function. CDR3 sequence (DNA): TGTGCCAGAAGCTTGCCAGACACCGGGGAGCTGTTTTTT. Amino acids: CARSLPDTGELFF.